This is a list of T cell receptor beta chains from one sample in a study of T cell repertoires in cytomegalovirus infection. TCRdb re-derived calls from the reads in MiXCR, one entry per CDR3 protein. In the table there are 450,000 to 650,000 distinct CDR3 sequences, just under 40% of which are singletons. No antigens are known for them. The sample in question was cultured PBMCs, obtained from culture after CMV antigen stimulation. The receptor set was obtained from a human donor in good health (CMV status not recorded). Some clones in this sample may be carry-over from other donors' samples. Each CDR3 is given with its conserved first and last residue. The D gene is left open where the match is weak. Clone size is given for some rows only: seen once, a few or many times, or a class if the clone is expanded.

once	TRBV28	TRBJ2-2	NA	CASSLFRSGELFF	TGTGCCAGCAGTTTATTCCGATCTGGGGAGCTGTTTTTT
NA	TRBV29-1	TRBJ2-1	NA	CSVTPLQVGEQFF	TGCAGCGTTACTCCGCTTCAGGTTGGTGAGCAGTTCTTC
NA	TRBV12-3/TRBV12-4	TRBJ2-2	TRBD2	CASSQGLAGGPDGELFF	TGTGCCAGCAGTCAGGGACTAGCGGGGGGTCCTGACGGGGAGCTGTTTTTT
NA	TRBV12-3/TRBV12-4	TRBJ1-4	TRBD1	CASGDRANEKPFF	TGTGCCAGCGGAGACAGGGCGAATGAAAAACCGTTTTTT
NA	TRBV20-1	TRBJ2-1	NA	CSASSGSRGNEQFF	TGCAGTGCTAGTTCCGGGAGTAGGGGCAATGAGCAGTTCTTC
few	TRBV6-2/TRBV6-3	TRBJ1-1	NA	CASSYSREEAFF	TGTGCCAGCAGTTACTCGAGGGAAGAAGCTTTCTTT
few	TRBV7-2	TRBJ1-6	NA	CASSSGGGLQYNSPLHF	TGTGCCAGCAGCTCCGGGGGGGGGCTCCAATATAATTCACCCCTCCACTTT
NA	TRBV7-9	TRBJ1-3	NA	CASSLVDSDTIYF	TGTGCCAGCAGCTTAGTCGACTCGGACACCATATATTTT
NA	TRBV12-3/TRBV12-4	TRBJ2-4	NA	CASSLRRAKNIQYF	TGTGCCAGCAGTTTACGCAGGGCCAAAAACATTCAGTACTTC
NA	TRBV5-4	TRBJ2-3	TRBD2	CASSLRGLASDTQYF	TGTGCCAGCAGCTTGAGGGGACTAGCATCTGATACGCAGTATTTT
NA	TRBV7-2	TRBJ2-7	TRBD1	CASSSTGTVYSYEQYF	TGTGCCAGCAGCTCGACCGGGACAGTATACTCCTACGAGCAGTACTTC
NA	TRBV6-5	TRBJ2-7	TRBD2	CASVGGRGYEQYF	TGTGCCAGCGTCGGCGGGAGAGGCTACGAGCAGTACTTC
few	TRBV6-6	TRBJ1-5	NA	CASKKLAGEDQPQHF	TGTGCCAGCAAGAAGTTGGCAGGGGAAGATCAGCCCCAGCATTTT
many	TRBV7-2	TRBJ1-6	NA	CASSLGFPYNSPLHF	TGTGCCAGCAGCTTAGGGTTCCCCTATAATTCACCCCTCCACTTT
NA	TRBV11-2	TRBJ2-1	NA	CASSLSRALAFEQFF	TGTGCCAGCAGCTTATCTAGAGCCCTAGCGTTTGAGCAGTTCTTC
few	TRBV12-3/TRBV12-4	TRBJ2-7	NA	CASSTSSYEQYF	TGTGCCAGCAGTACGAGCTCCTACGAGCAGTACTTC
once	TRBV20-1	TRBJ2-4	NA	CSARGLGSDIQYF	TGCAGTGCTAGGGGACTCGGGTCGGACATTCAGTACTTC
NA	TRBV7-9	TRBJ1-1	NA	CASSLSGPEAFF	TGTGCCAGCAGCTTGTCGGGGCCTGAAGCTTTCTTT
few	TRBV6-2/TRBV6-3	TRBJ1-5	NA	CASSVREGGYQPQHF	TGTGCCAGCAGCGTAAGGGAGGGTGGATATCAGCCCCAGCATTTT
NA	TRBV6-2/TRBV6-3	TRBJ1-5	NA	CASSPGRRRWQPQHF	TGTGCCAGCAGTCCAGGGCGACGGCGTTGGCAGCCCCAGCATTTT
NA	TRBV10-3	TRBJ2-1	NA	CAISESRAVEQFF	TGTGCCATCAGTGAGTCCAGGGCGGTTGAGCAGTTCTTC
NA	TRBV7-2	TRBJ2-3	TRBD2	CASSFRTIAGVEYF	TGTGCCAGCAGCTTTCGGACGATAGCGGGGGTGGAGTATTTT
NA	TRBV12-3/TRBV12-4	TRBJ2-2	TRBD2	CASSLGLAGIGELFF	TGTGCCAGCAGTTTAGGACTAGCGGGTATCGGGGAGCTGTTTTTT
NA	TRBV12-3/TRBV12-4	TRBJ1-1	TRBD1	CASSLARGQLRGNTEAFF	TGTGCCAGCAGTTTAGCGCGGGGACAGCTCCGAGGGAACACTGAAGCTTTCTTT
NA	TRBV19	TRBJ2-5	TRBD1	CASSNLPRTGRETQYF	TGTGCCAGTAGTAACTTACCTCGGACAGGGCGAGAGACCCAGTACTTC
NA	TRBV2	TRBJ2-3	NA	CAIVPLRGTDTQYF	TGTGCCATCGTACCCCTGAGAGGGACAGATACGCAGTATTTT
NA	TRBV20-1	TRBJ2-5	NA	CSARDTGTVQETQYF	TGCAGTGCTAGGGACACCGGGACGGTCCAAGAGACCCAGTACTTC
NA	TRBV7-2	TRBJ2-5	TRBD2	CASSQMGLAGEETQYF	TGTGCCAGCAGCCAGATGGGCCTAGCGGGAGAAGAGACCCAGTACTTC
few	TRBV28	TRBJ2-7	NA	CASSLSPGTEQYF	TGTGCCAGCAGTTTATCCCCGGGAACCGAGCAGTACTTC
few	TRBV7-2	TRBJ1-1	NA	CASSQRNLEAFF	TGTGCCAGCAGCCAGCGGAACCTCGAAGCTTTCTTT
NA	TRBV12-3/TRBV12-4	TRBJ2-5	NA	CASSFETRETQYF	TGTGCCAGCAGTTTCGAGACACGAGAGACCCAGTACTTC
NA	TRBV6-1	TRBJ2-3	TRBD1	CASSQQGVPPDTQYF	TGTGCCAGCAGTCAACAGGGGGTCCCTCCAGATACGCAGTATTTT
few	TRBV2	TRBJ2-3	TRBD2	CASTPSLAASTDTQYF	TGTGCCAGCACCCCATCACTAGCGGCTAGCACAGATACGCAGTATTTT
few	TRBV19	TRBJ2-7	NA	CASKRGGSYEQYF	TGTGCCAGTAAAAGAGGCGGCTCCTACGAGCAGTACTTC
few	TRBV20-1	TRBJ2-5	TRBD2	CSASETSGGETQYF	TGCAGTGCTAGCGAGACTAGCGGGGGAGAGACCCAGTACTTC
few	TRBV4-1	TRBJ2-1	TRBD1	CASSQDPGQVYNEQFF	TGCGCCAGCAGCCAGGATCCGGGACAGGTATACAATGAGCAGTTCTTC
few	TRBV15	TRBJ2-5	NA	CATSRDPGRDKETQYF	TGTGCCACCAGCAGAGATCCAGGCCGGGATAAAGAGACCCAGTACTTC
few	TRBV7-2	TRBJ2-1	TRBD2	CASSRTSGGPGTYNEQFF	TGTGCCAGCAGCCGGACTAGCGGGGGGCCCGGCACCTACAATGAGCAGTTCTTC
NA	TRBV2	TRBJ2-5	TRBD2	CASSAGGFPMETQYF	TGTGCCAGCTCTGCGGGGGGCTTCCCAATGGAGACCCAGTACTTC
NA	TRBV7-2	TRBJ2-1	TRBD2	CAGGNASGRDEQFF	TGTGCCGGGGGGAATGCTAGCGGGAGGGATGAGCAGTTCTTC
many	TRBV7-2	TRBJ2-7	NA	CASSLGLLPEQYF	TGTGCCAGCAGCTTGGGACTGCTCCCCGAGCAGTACTTC
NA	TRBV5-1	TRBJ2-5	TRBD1	CASTGTDQETQYF	TGCGCCAGCACCGGGACAGACCAAGAGACCCAGTACTTC
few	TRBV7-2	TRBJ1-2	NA	CASSLAGKYGYTF	TGTGCCAGCAGCTTAGCAGGGAAATATGGCTACACCTTC
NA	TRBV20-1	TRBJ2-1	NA	CSARTSSRLYNEQFF	TGCAGTGCTAGAACTAGCTCCCGACTCTACAATGAGCAGTTCTTC
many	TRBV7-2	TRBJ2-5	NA	CASSLTKGTQYF	TGTGCCAGCAGCTTAACAAAGGGGACCCAGTACTTC
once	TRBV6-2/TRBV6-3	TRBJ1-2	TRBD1	CASSLTGTAYGYTF	TGTGCCAGCAGTTTAACCGGGACAGCCTATGGCTACACCTTC
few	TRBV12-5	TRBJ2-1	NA	CASGFHGSGGGEQFF	TGTGCTAGTGGTTTCCACGGGTCCGGAGGAGGTGAGCAGTTCTTC
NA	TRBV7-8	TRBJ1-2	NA	CASSLVGGTRSGYGYTF	TGTGCCAGCAGCTTAGTAGGTGGGACCAGAAGCGGCTATGGCTACACCTTC
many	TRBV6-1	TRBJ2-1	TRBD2	CASSGPEKRETF	TGTGCCAGCAGTGGGCCCGAGAAGCGGGAGACTTTC
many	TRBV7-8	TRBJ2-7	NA	CASSRTPQEAYEQYF	TGTGCCAGCAGCAGGACCCCCCAAGAGGCCTACGAGCAGTACTTC
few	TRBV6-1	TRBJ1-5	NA	CASSEKGGQPQHF	TGTGCCAGCAGTGAAAAGGGGGGACAGCCCCAGCATTTT
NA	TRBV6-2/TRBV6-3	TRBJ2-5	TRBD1	CASSYGQSGGMQETQYF	TGTGCCAGCAGTTACGGTCAATCAGGGGGCATGCAAGAGACCCAGTACTTC